The 28 T cell receptor beta chains below come from one sample, sequenced in a study of cytomegalovirus exposure and HLA in healthy donors. PCR primers comprised 60 Vbeta and 13 Jbeta primers. Generated by immunoSEQ multiplex PCR, the TCRdb table keeps only in-frame clones and is missing some. Among 150,000 to 200,000 clones listed, around 80% were seen once. The sequencing input was PBMCs. The receptors derive from a male donor in good health and CMV-seropositive.

This chain uses TRBV6-6 with TRBJ1-2; D call uncertain. Per germline, CDR1 MNHNY and CDR2 SVGAGI (reference sequence). The V gene lost 2 bases and the J gene lost 1 base, with 8 bases spanning the gap. The CDR3 is made up of 14 amino acids. In nucleotides, the CDR3 is TGTGCCAGCAGTTACCGTCAGATTAACTATGGCTACACCTTC. It encodes CASSYRQINYGYTF.

The sample holds one count of this clone. This rearrangement joins TRBV13 to TRBJ1-6, with 7 bases that match TRBD1. The CDR3 sequence is 15 residues long. J was trimmed by 9 bases and V by 4 bases; bases with no gene match: 9. Germline V gene data show CDR1 as PRHDT and CDR2 as FYEKMQ (reference sequence). CDR3 residues: CASSSYRGLGSPLHF. DNA for the CDR3: TGTGCCAGCAGCTCTTACAGGGGTCTCGGTTCACCCCTCCACTTT.

The chain combines TRBV5-1 with TRBJ1-1, with 7 nucleotides matching TRBD1. V shed 2 bases, J shed 1 base, and the junction held 5 bases outside the gene matches. CDR3 length: 15 amino acids. CDR1 SGHRS and CDR2 YFSETQ come from the germline V gene. CDR3 sequence reads: CASSLDDRANTEAFF. In DNA, the CDR3 is TGCGCCAGCAGCTTAGATGACAGGGCGAACACTGAAGCTTTCTTT.

This chain connects TRBV2 to TRBJ1-5; TRBD1 matches 7 bases. The junction had 8 bases not matched to a gene; V was cut back by 5 bases and J by 1 base. Germline CDR1 SNHLY, CDR2 FYNNEI. There are 16 residues in the CDR3. CDR3 sequence reads: CASSIEGTVSNQPQHF. CDR3 coding DNA: TGTGCCAGCAGTATCGAAGGGACAGTCAGCAATCAGCCCCAGCATTTT.

This clone was seen a single time. The chain employs TRBV5-1 and TRBJ2-3, with a possible D match to TRBD2 (6 bases). This CDR3 comprises 11 residues. V lost 10 bases to trimming and J lost 10 bases, with 16 bases between them. Germline V gives CDR1 SGHRS, CDR2 YFSETQ. CDR3 in DNA: TGCGCCGGAACCTTAGCGGCCTCGCAGTATTTT. Residues: CAGTLAASQYF.

The rearrangement links TRBV30 to TRBJ1-2; D not certain. Germline CDR1 is GTSNPN and CDR2 is SVGIG (reference sequence). The CDR3 contains 11 residues. The V end lost 5 bases, the J end lost 8 bases, and 12 bases lay between the germline ends. The DNA for the CDR3 is TGTGCCTGGGGTCAGTCGGGAGGCTACACCTTC. It encodes CAWGQSGGYTF.

The chain recombines TRBV19 with TRBJ1-5; D may be TRBD1 (6 bases). This CDR3 region has 15 residues. CDR1 and CDR2 from the germline V gene are LNHDA and SQIVND (reference sequence). The V end was cut by 5 bases, the J end by 5 bases, with 16 bases between. The chain's CDR3 is CASSFLQGIDQPQHF. The CDR3 DNA reads as TGTGCCAGTAGTTTCTTACAGGGAATTGATCAGCCCCAGCATTTT.

The chain couples TRBV23-1 to TRBJ2-7; D call uncertain. TRBV23-1 is an ORF, and what it does is uncertain. V shed 6 bases and J shed 6 bases, with 9 bases lying between them. This CDR3 has 11 residues. The CDR3, as DNA: TGCGCCAGCAGCCAACTGAGCGAGCAGTACTTC. Amino acid sequence: CASSQLSEQYF.

The chain links TRBV20-1 to TRBJ1-4; D unresolved. CDR1 and CDR2 from the germline V gene are DFQATT and SNEGSKA (reference sequence). V was trimmed by 5 bases and J by 7 bases, leaving 8 bases between them. This CDR3 spans 11 amino acids. The CDR3 DNA is TGCAGTGCTTTCCTCCTTGAAAAACTGTTTTTT. This gives the protein CSAFLLEKLFF.

The chain links TRBV5-6 to TRBJ2-7; the match to TRBD1 covers 11 bases. Germline trimming cut 4 bases from V and 9 bases from J; bases unmatched to any gene: 12. The CDR3 covers 15 residues. The germline V gene encodes CDR1 SGHDT and CDR2 YYEEEE. This chain's CDR3 is CASSRAVGTGGGQYF. The CDR3 nucleotides are TGTGCCAGCAGCCGGGCGGTTGGGACAGGGGGGGGGCAGTACTTC.

J is TRBJ2-7 and V is TRBV27; D call uncertain. The CDR3 loop spans 12 amino acids. The ends were cut back, 3 bases at V and 3 bases at J, with 6 bases in the middle. The germline V gene encodes CDR1 MNHEY and CDR2 SMNVEV (reference sequence). CDR3 sequence: CASSFPFYEQYF. The CDR3 region has the DNA TGTGCCAGCAGTTTTCCCTTCTACGAGCAGTACTTC.

The table lists this clone with a count of one. The CDR3 coding sequence is TGTGCCAGCAGATATGACAGTTTCAATCAGCCCCAGCATTTT. Translated: CASRYDSFNQPQHF. V is TRBV6-1 and J is TRBJ1-5; D may be TRBD1 (5 bases). Germline-derived CDR1 and CDR2 are MNHNS and SASEGT. This CDR3 spans 14 amino acids. Trimming cost V 6 bases and J 3 bases, with 12 bases left between them.

This chain links TRBV10-3 with TRBJ2-1, with TRBD2 matching 10 bases. The CDR3 loop spans 15 amino acids. Germline V CDR1 and CDR2: ENHRY, SYGVKD. The V segment lost 2 bases and the J segment 8 bases; nucleotides outside the gene matches: 6. The CDR3 protein is CAISETGLAADEQFF. CDR3 in DNA: TGTGCCATCAGTGAGACCGGACTAGCGGCCGATGAGCAGTTCTTC.

This sequence joins TRBV5-5 and TRBJ1-3; D not resolved. The CDR3 is made up of 14 amino acids. V was pared by 2 bases and J by 4 bases, with 10 bases between. The germline gives CDR1 SGHKS, CDR2 YYEKEE (reference sequence). CDR3 bases: TGTGCCAGCAGCTTACCGGGATCCGGAAACACCATATATTTT. It codes for CASSLPGSGNTIYF.

V usage is TRBV9 and J usage is TRBJ2-4; perhaps TRBD2 as D (6 bases). Deletions cut 4 bases from V and 8 bases from J, with 22 bases between. The CDR3 spans 16 residues. In germline, CDR1 is SGDLS, CDR2 YYNGEE. The CDR3 here is CASSPGRDARRDIQYF. CDR3 coding DNA: TGTGCCAGCAGCCCTGGCCGGGACGCTCGGAGGGACATTCAGTACTTC.

The V call is TRBV28, the J call TRBJ2-1; TRBD2 agrees at 10 bases. Trimming took 1 base from V and 8 from J; bases not matched to a gene: 5. Germline V gives CDR1 MDHEN, CDR2 SYDVKM. This CDR3 has 15 residues. CDR3 amino acids: CASSLFLAGDDEQFF. The CDR3 DNA reads TGTGCCAGCAGTTTATTTCTAGCGGGAGACGATGAGCAGTTCTTC.

V usage is TRBV29-1 and J usage is TRBJ2-3; TRBD2 matches at 9 bases. V lost 2 bases to trimming and J lost 8 bases; unmatched junction nucleotides: 5. CDR1 and CDR2 (germline): SQVTM, ANQGSEA. The CDR3 loop spans 13 amino acids. In nucleotides, the CDR3 is TGCAGCGTTGAAATAGCGGGAGAGGGTACGCAGTATTTT. Amino acids: CSVEIAGEGTQYF.

This chain connects TRBV30 to TRBJ2-1; the D gene is possibly TRBD2 (5 bases). In germline, CDR1 is GTSNPN, CDR2 SVGIG (reference sequence). The CDR3 length is 15 residues. Trimming left V 1 base short and J 0 bases short, with 10 bases between. CDR3: CAWSGRSYSYNEQFF. The CDR3 DNA is TGTGCCTGGAGTGGGAGGTCATACTCCTACAATGAGCAGTTCTTC.

The V call is TRBV6-1, the J call TRBJ2-2; possibly TRBD2 for D (7 bases). V lost 6 bases to trimming and J lost 9 bases, with 20 bases between them. This CDR3 has 15 amino acids. Germline CDR1 reads MNHNS; CDR2 reads SASEGT. The CDR3: CASRARGGEVWELFF. The CDR3, as DNA: TGTGCCAGCAGGGCGAGGGGGGGGGAGGTCTGGGAGCTGTTTTTT.

Concerning this clone itself: Its ends do not fully match the called genes, so a read error is possible. V is TRBV7-7 and J is TRBJ2-5; a weak D match, TRBD1 (6 bases). This CDR3 is 13 amino acids long. Germline CDR1 and CDR2: SSHAT and FNYEAQ (reference sequence). The CDR3 DNA sequence: TGTGCTAGCAGCTTAAACAGGGATGGGGAGCAGTACTTC. This sequence encodes CASSLNRDGEQYF. Drawing the rest from reference TRBV7-7 and TRBJ2-5, the complete variable domain is GAGVSQSPRYKVTKRGQDVTLRCDPISSHATLYWYQQALGQGPEFLTYFNYEAQPDKSGLPSDRFSAERPEGSISTLTIQRTEQRDSAMYRCASSLNRDGEQYFGPGTRLLVL.

A few counts support this clone. The V gene is TRBV15, the J gene TRBJ2-1; 8 bases are shared with TRBD2. This CDR3 comprises 16 residues. Per the germline V gene, CDR1 is LNHNV and CDR2 is YYDKDF (reference sequence). Trimming took 3 bases from V and 2 from J; bases not matched to a gene: 6. CDR3 amino acids: CATSRPDSGAYNEQFF. For the CDR3, the DNA is TGTGCCACCAGCAGGCCGGATAGCGGGGCCTACAATGAGCAGTTCTTC.

The rearrangement links TRBV11-3 to TRBJ2-1; 10 bases match TRBD2. Germline V gives CDR1 SGHNT, CDR2 YENEEA. The CDR3 loop spans 15 amino acids. Germline trimming cut 7 bases from V and 5 bases from J; bases unmatched to any gene: 8. CDR3 sequence: CASTLTGLADNEQFF. The CDR3 DNA reads TGTGCCAGCACCCTTACCGGACTAGCGGACAATGAGCAGTTCTTC.

The J gene is TRBJ1-5, the V gene TRBV5-8; 9 bases match TRBD1. The CDR3 runs to 15 residues. V was clipped by 6 bases and J by 3 bases; unmatched bases: 7. Germline loops: CDR1 SGHTS, CDR2 YDEGEE. CDR3 amino acids: CASTRTGAVNQPQHF. CDR3 nucleotide sequence: TGTGCCAGCACCAGGACAGGGGCCGTCAATCAGCCCCAGCATTTT.

V usage is TRBV27 and J usage is TRBJ1-5; the D gene is possibly TRBD1 (6 bases). Germline CDR1 is MNHEY and CDR2 is SMNVEV (reference sequence). Trimming pared 2 bases from V and 2 bases from J, leaving 13 bases between. This CDR3 is 16 amino acids long. CDR3 amino acids: CASSLRGGMGNQPQHF. The CDR3 DNA reads TGTGCCAGCAGTTTACGGGGGGGCATGGGCAATCAGCCCCAGCATTTT.

In DNA form, the CDR3 reads TGTGCCAGCAGCGCCAGACAGGGCCCCTACGAGCAGTACTTC. As protein: CASSARQGPYEQYF. The chain has TRBV9 and TRBJ2-5; 7 bases match TRBD1. The DNA end lines up better with TRBJ2-7; the J call may be wrong. This CDR3 contains 14 residues. The germline V gene encodes CDR1 SGDLS and CDR2 YYNGEE.

The V and J genes are TRBV7-3 and TRBJ2-3; 9 nucleotides match TRBD2. With V trimmed by 3 bases and J by 6 bases, 7 bases remained unmatched. The length of the CDR3 is 15 residues. The germline V gene encodes CDR1 SGHTA and CDR2 FQGTGA. The CDR3 DNA is TGTGCCAGCAGCTTCCCTAGCGGGGAGGGGGATACGCAGTATTTT. It encodes CASSFPSGEGDTQYF.

The rearrangement links TRBV27 to TRBJ2-7; D ambiguous. The length of the CDR3 is 13 residues. Trimming removed 5 bases from V and 5 bases from J, with 13 bases in between. Germline V gives CDR1 MNHEY, CDR2 SMNVEV (reference sequence). CDR3 loop: CASSPLVFNEQYF. The DNA for the CDR3 is TGTGCCAGCAGTCCCCTAGTCTTTAACGAGCAGTACTTC.

The CDR3 is CATSRATSGPYNEQFF. CDR3 DNA: TGTGCCACCAGCAGAGCAACTAGCGGACCCTACAATGAGCAGTTCTTC. The chain links TRBV15 to TRBJ2-1, with 8 bases fitting TRBD2. CDR1 is LNHNV and CDR2 is YYDKDF in the germline V gene (reference sequence). This CDR3 is built from 16 residues. V dropped 1 base and J dropped 2; count of bases not matched to a gene: 4.